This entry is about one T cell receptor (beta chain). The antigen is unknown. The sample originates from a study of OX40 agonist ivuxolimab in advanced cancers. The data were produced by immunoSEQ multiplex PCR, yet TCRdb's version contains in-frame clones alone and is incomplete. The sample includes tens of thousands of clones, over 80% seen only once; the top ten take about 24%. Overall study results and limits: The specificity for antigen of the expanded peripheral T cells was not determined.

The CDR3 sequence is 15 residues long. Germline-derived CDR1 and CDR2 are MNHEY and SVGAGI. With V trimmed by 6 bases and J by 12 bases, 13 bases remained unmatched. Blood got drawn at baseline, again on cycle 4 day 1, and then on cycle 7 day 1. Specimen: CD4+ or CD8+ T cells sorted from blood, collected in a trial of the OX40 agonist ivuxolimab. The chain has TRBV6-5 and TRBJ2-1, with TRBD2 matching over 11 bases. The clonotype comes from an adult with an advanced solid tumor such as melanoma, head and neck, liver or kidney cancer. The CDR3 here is CASSALAGAPFWQFF. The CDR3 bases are TGTGCCAGCAGCGCACTAGCGGGAGCCCCATTTTGGCAGTTCTTC.